This TCR beta chain was sequenced in a study of long-term antiretroviral therapy in people with HIV. This clone has a handful of counts. What it recognizes is unknown. Survey level was the resolution at which the v3.0 immunoSEQ assay ran. Measured with immunoSEQ multiplex PCR; TCRdb has only the in-frame clones, and not every one. The sample lists roughly 34,000 clones, around 84% occurring once. V trimming: 3 bases; J trimming: 6 bases; junction bases outside the gene matches: 7. Germline V gives CDR1 SGHRS, CDR2 YFSETQ. This CDR3 contains 15 residues. Study findings and constraints: Pre-ART expanded clones dominated the repertoire at every time point. Blood dating 2004 to 2017 may reflect older ART regimens.

Every specimen provided about 1-10 million cryopreserved PBMC before DNA extraction took place. The source material was unsorted PBMCs, sampled just under 2.9 years before starting antiretroviral therapy. This TCR was sampled from a woman aged 25 to 39 with HIV. V usage is TRBV5-1 and J usage is TRBJ2-2; 8 positions match TRBD1. The CDR3 region has the DNA TGCGCCAGCAGCTACCGGACAGGGTGGTCCGGGGAGCTGTTTTTT. This translates into CASSYRTGWSGELFF.